The 12 T cell receptor beta chains given below trace back to one sample, sequenced in a study of T cells in Graves' hyperthyroidism and ophthalmopathy. It was RNA transcripts that yielded the amplified TCR beta CDR3 regions. HTBI primers were used for first-round RT-PCR of the TCR CDR3. Using its own MiXCR run on the multiplex PCR reads, TCRdb lists one record per CDR3 protein. The table lists about 840,000 distinct CDR3 sequences, over 35% of them singletons. Material: blood. The source of these receptors is a man younger than 30 with Graves' hyperthyroidism.

This clonotype has at least ten counts. This chain connects TRBV20-1 to TRBJ1-2, with 7 bases matching TRBD1. J lost 4 bases, V lost 4 bases, and 6 bases had no gene match. Germline CDR1 reads DFQATT; CDR2 reads SNEGSKA (reference sequence). The CDR3 spans 13 residues. CDR3 residues: CSAIPPGGYGYTF. CDR3 nucleotides: TGCAGTGCTATTCCCCCAGGGGGCTATGGCTACACCTTC.

This clonotype was picked up a small number of times. J is TRBJ1-1 and V is TRBV5-4; D is uncertain. Germline assignment: CDR1 SGHNT and CDR2 YYREEE (reference sequence). V was shortened by 6 bases and J by 1 base, with 13 bases between the two germline ends. The CDR3 totals 14 residues. CDR3 loop: CASTAPQRNTEAFF. DNA of the CDR3: TGTGCCAGCACCGCCCCTCAGAGGAACACTGAAGCTTTCTTT. Combining the CDR3 with reference TRBV5-4 and TRBJ1-1 gives the whole variable domain ETGVTQSPTHLIKTRGQQVTLRCSSQSGHNTVSWYQQALGQGPQFIFQYYREEENGRGNFPPRFSGLQFPNYSSELNVNALELDDSALYLCASTAPQRNTEAFFGQGTRLTVV.

This clonotype was recorded a few times. The V call is TRBV20-1, the J call TRBJ2-7; D may be TRBD1 (5 bases). The CDR3 covers 13 residues. Germline loops: CDR1 DFQATT, CDR2 SNEGSKA (reference sequence). V shed 5 bases and J shed 2 bases, with 13 bases lying between them. CDR3 sequence: CSAGPGPTYEQYF. CDR3 DNA: TGCAGTGCTGGGCCAGGGCCTACCTACGAGCAGTACTTC.

This clonotype was observed once. CDR3 protein: CAISDLAENEQYF. The CDR3 nucleotides read TGTGCCATCAGTGACCTAGCCGAGAATGAGCAGTACTTC. The chain employs TRBV10-3 and TRBJ2-7, with D possibly being TRBD2 (5 bases). The CDR3 loop spans 13 amino acids. Trimming removed 3 bases from V and 7 bases from J, with 13 bases in between. The germline V gene has CDR1 ENHRY and CDR2 SYGVKD.

This clonotype was observed a few times. CDR3 nucleotide sequence: TGTGCCAGTAGTATGTTCGGGGCTGGGGACACTGAAGCTTTCTTT. Residues: CASSMFGAGDTEAFF. The chain joins TRBV19 to TRBJ1-1; D may be TRBD1 (5 bases). The CDR3 has 15 residues. V lost 3 bases, J lost 3 bases, and 14 bases lay in between. Germline lookup yields CDR1 LNHDA and CDR2 SQIVND (reference sequence).

The V and J genes are TRBV6-5 and TRBJ1-4; TRBD1 aligns across 8 bases. J was trimmed by 8 bases and V by 6 bases; bases with no gene match: 8. CDR1 MNHEY and CDR2 SVGAGI come from the germline V gene. The CDR3 loop spans 14 amino acids. CDR3 sequence reads: CASRTDREREKLFF. The DNA for the CDR3 is TGTGCCAGCAGGACGGACAGGGAAAGGGAAAAACTGTTTTTT.

The V call is TRBV6-9, the J call TRBJ1-2; perhaps TRBD1 as D (5 bases). The length of the CDR3 is 13 residues. With 5 bases removed from V and 8 bases from J, the gap between germline ends came to 15 bases. CDR1 and CDR2 from the germline V gene are MNHGY and SVAAGI. The CDR3, as DNA: TGTGCCAGCAGTGCCGGGACGGGAGTAGGCTACACCTTC. Translated: CASSAGTGVGYTF.

This clonotype has a count of ten or more. The J gene is TRBJ1-4, the V gene TRBV29-1, with unresolved D. The CDR3 is made up of 13 amino acids. Germline loops: CDR1 SQVTM, CDR2 ANQGSEA. V lost 8 bases, J lost 3 bases, and 13 bases lay in between. The CDR3 here is CSFLENANEKLFF. The CDR3 nucleotides are TGCAGCTTTTTGGAGAATGCTAATGAAAAACTGTTTTTT.

This clonotype came up many times. This rearrangement joins TRBV7-2 to TRBJ1-3; TRBD1 is a possible D gene (5 bases). With 2 bases removed from V and 2 bases from J, the gap between germline ends came to 13 bases. The CDR3 sequence is 16 residues long. Germline CDR1 reads SGHTA; CDR2 reads FQGNSA. This CDR3 is CASSLSGSEPGNTIYF. DNA for the CDR3: TGTGCCAGCAGCTTATCAGGGTCGGAGCCTGGAAACACCATATATTTT.

This clonotype was recorded at least ten times. The chain carries TRBV10-3 and TRBJ2-2; D not resolved. The CDR3 extends over 14 amino acids. Per the germline V gene, CDR1 is ENHRY and CDR2 is SYGVKD. V was trimmed by 3 bases and J by 2 bases, leaving 7 bases between them. CDR3 residues: CAISETRNTGELFF. The CDR3 DNA follows: TGTGCCATCAGTGAAACCCGAAACACCGGGGAGCTGTTTTTT.

This clonotype appeared a few times. The V call is TRBV6-5, the J call TRBJ2-5; D perhaps matches TRBD1 (6 bases). The CDR3 has 16 residues. Germline V gene data show CDR1 as MNHEY and CDR2 as SVGAGI. V was cut by 4 bases and J by 5 bases, with 20 bases left in between. CDR3 protein: CASSFGTPNFLETQYF. CDR3 DNA: TGTGCCAGCAGTTTCGGGACACCGAACTTTCTGGAGACCCAGTACTTC.

The sample holds many counts of this clonotype. The chain is built from TRBV29-1 and TRBJ2-2, with D perhaps given as TRBD1 or TRBD2 (5 bases each). Trimming cost V 4 bases and J 6 bases, with 12 bases left between them. Germline V gives CDR1 SQVTM, CDR2 ANQGSEA. The CDR3 runs 13 residues. The CDR3 protein is CSVAPGAAGELFF. The CDR3 DNA sequence: TGCAGCGTTGCCCCCGGGGCGGCCGGGGAGCTGTTTTTT.